The clone carrying this TCR beta chain was seen a handful of times. It was through 5'RACE template switching that TCR cDNA was made, with a universal primer site and UMIs added. TCRdb processed the 5' RACE reads anew with MiXCR; each CDR3 protein has one entry. Altogether 340,000 or so distinct CDR3 sequences are present, under 15% being singletons, with the ten largest covering 3% to 4%. These data originate in a study of T cells after yellow fever vaccination. The V end was cut by 5 bases, the J end by 10 bases, with 16 bases between. This CDR3 region has 14 residues. The V gene's germline CDR1 is SGHRS and CDR2 YFSETQ.

V gene TRBV5-1 combines with J gene TRBJ1-6; D call uncertain. The TCR comes from a man younger than 35 who received the YFV17D yellow fever vaccine. Sequenced material: CD4+ T cells sorted from PBMCs, taken 15 days after the yellow fever booster vaccination. In nucleotides, the CDR3 is TGCGCCAGCAGATTCAAGGGAGCGGAATCACCCCTCCACTTT. This sequence encodes CASRFKGAESPLHF. Supplemented by reference TRBV5-1 and TRBJ1-6, the full variable domain reads KAGVTQTPRYLIKTRGQQVTLSCSPISGHRSVSWYQQTPGQGLQFLFEYFSETQRNKGNFPGRFSGRQFSNSRSEMNVSTLELGDSALYLCASRFKGAESPLHFGNGTRLTVT.